These 24 T cell receptor beta chains came from one sample sequenced in a study of blood T cells in healthy people across ages. The second PCR ran roughly 7 to 12 cycles with a sample-barcoded 5' primer and J-beta primers. Each CDR3 protein gets one entry after TCRdb re-called the 5' RACE reads with MiXCR. The data hold hundreds of thousands of distinct CDR3 sequences, with around 52% observed a single time. The sequencing input was blood. The receptors shown here come from a woman aged 80 or over in good health.

In the case of this clonotype: Being one base from a much bigger clone, this may be a read error. The chain employs TRBV5-1 and TRBJ2-3, with D hard to call. This CDR3 spans 16 amino acids. Looked up from germline, CDR1 is SGHRS and CDR2 is YFSETQ. CDR3 amino acids: CASSPQRQRSTDTRYF. Here the CDR3 DNA reads TGCGCCAGCAGCCCCCAACGGCAGCGCAGCACAGATACGCGGTATTTT. Supplemented by reference TRBV5-1 and TRBJ2-3, the full variable domain reads KAGVTQTPRYLIKTRGQQVTLSCSPISGHRSVSWYQQTPGQGLQFLFEYFSETQRNKGNFPGRFSGRQFSNSRSEMNVSTLELGDSALYLCASSPQRQRSTDTRYFGPGTRLTVL.

This clonotype was observed at least ten times. J is TRBJ2-7 and V is TRBV6-5; perhaps TRBD1 as D (5 bases). The CDR3 contains 13 residues. V lost 9 bases and J lost 2, with 14 bases in between. Germline-derived CDR1 and CDR2 are MNHEY and SVGAGI. CDR3 bases: TGTGCCAGGCCCAGGGTACGTCCCTACGAGCAGTACTTC. This translates into CARPRVRPYEQYF.

Ten or more counts support this clonotype. The J gene is TRBJ1-2, the V gene TRBV6-4; possible D gene TRBD1, 6 bases. This CDR3 is built from 13 residues. Deletions cut 4 bases from V and 2 bases from J, with 8 bases between. Germline values: CDR1 MRHNA, CDR2 SNTAGT. Here the CDR3 reads CASSGGTNYGYTF. The CDR3 DNA reads as TGTGCCAGCAGTGGGGGGACAAACTATGGCTACACCTTC.

A remark on this clonotype: At one end, the junction sequence differs from germline, possibly due to a read error. This rearrangement joins TRBV9 to TRBJ2-1; no clear D. The CDR3 loop spans 15 amino acids. CDR1 and CDR2 from the germline V gene are SGDLS and YYNGEE. The DNA of the CDR3 is TGTGCCAGCAGCGTAGAGGGCAGCTCCTACAATGGGCAGTTCTTC. Protein: CASSVEGSSYNGQFF.

For this clonotype: A much larger clone is a single base away; this may be a read error. The V call is TRBV2, the J call TRBJ2-6; TRBD1 agrees at 7 bases. Germline V lookup: CDR1 SNHLY, CDR2 FYNNEI. The CDR3 is made up of 18 amino acids. The CDR3 sequence is CASSGFSGGDSGANVPTF. The CDR3 bases are TGTGCCAGCAGCGGATTCTCAGGGGGTGACTCTGGGGCCAACGTCCCGACTTTC.

For this clonotype: A much larger clone differs by one base, so this may be a read error. The rearrangement joins TRBV30 to TRBJ2-3; 8 nucleotides agree with TRBD2. The length of the CDR3 is 15 residues. Germline V lookup: CDR1 GTSNPN, CDR2 SVGIG (reference sequence). The CDR3 DNA reads as TGTGCCTGGAGTGTACCCAGCGGGAGCGCAGATACGCGGTATTTT. Translated, it gives CAWSVPSGSADTRYF.

The sample holds one count of this clonotype. A much larger clone sits a single nucleotide away, making a read error possible. The rearrangement uses TRBV15 and TRBJ2-7; the D gene is possibly TRBD2 (6 bases). The V end was cut by 0 bases, the J end by 7 bases, with 10 bases between. CDR3 length: 13 amino acids. The germline V gene encodes CDR1 LNHNV and CDR2 YYDKDF (reference sequence). The DNA of the CDR3 is TGTGCCACCAGCAGAGACGCGCGGGATGAGCAGTACTTC. Its protein product is CATSRDARDEQYF.

The J gene is TRBJ2-1, the V gene TRBV5-6; TRBD1 is a possible D gene (6 bases). Per the germline V gene, CDR1 is SGHDT and CDR2 is YYEEEE. V was clipped by 0 bases and J by 8 bases, with 15 bases between them. CDR3 length: 15 amino acids. The CDR3: CASSLEGDWSDEQFF. Written as DNA, the CDR3 is TGTGCCAGCAGCTTGGAGGGGGATTGGTCGGATGAGCAGTTCTTC.

V and J are TRBV20-1 and TRBJ1-4; TRBD1 matches 7 bases. Germline V CDR1 and CDR2: DFQATT, SNEGSKA (reference sequence). The CDR3 runs to 15 residues. J gave up 5 bases and V 5 bases, and 11 bases lay outside the gene matches. The CDR3 region is CSARYHRGPNEKLFF. The CDR3 DNA reads as TGCAGTGCTCGCTACCACAGGGGCCCCAATGAAAAACTGTTTTTT.

V is TRBV7-3 and J is TRBJ1-1; no definite D call. The germline V and J ends were trimmed by 1 base and 11 bases, with 20 bases remaining between them. Germline V lookup: CDR1 SGHTA, CDR2 FQGTGA. The CDR3 is made up of 15 amino acids. As DNA, the CDR3 is TGTGCCAGCAGCTTAAAAGCAGGCAGGCAAGAGATGGCTTTCTTT. Translating it yields CASSLKAGRQEMAFF.

This sequence joins TRBV10-3 and TRBJ1-2, with TRBD1 identical over 7 bases. CDR3 length: 17 residues. Trimming at V came to 7 bases and at J to 4 bases, leaving 18 bases not matched to a gene. Germline V gives CDR1 ENHRY, CDR2 SYGVKD. The CDR3 reads CAIKSDRVIWPGYGYTF. As DNA, the CDR3 is TGTGCCATCAAGTCTGACAGGGTTATATGGCCTGGCTATGGCTACACCTTC.

The chain is built from TRBV20-1 and TRBJ2-1; D remains unclear. The germline V gene has CDR1 DFQATT and CDR2 SNEGSKA (reference sequence). Trimming stripped 1 base from V and 8 bases from J, with 6 bases between. This CDR3 spans 11 amino acids. In DNA form, the CDR3 reads TGCAGTGCTAGAGGCTATGATGAGCAGTTCTTC. It specifies CSARGYDEQFF.

With respect to this clonotype: This may stem from a read error, because a much larger clone lies one nucleotide away. This chain connects TRBV7-2 to TRBJ2-3, with 13 bases matching TRBD2. The CDR3 loop spans 16 amino acids. CDR1 and CDR2 from the germline V gene are SGHTA and FQGNSA. Losses at the gene ends were 5 bases for V and 4 bases for J; bases not matched to a gene: 6. For the CDR3, the DNA is TGTGCCAGCAGCATCCGGACTAGCGGGAGATCAGATACGCAGTATTTT. The encoded protein is CASSIRTSGRSDTQYF.

This clonotype was seen many times. The V gene is TRBV24-1, the J gene TRBJ2-1; D is unresolved. V was clipped by 4 bases and J by 1 base, with 10 bases between them. CDR1 and CDR2 from the germline V gene are KGHDR and SFDVKD. The CDR3 contains 15 residues. Written as DNA, the CDR3 is TGTGCCACCAGTGAGCAAATCAATTCCTACAATGAGCAGTTCTTC. It is translated as CATSEQINSYNEQFF.

The chain joins TRBV15 to TRBJ1-1; D remains unclear. Germline V gives CDR1 LNHNV, CDR2 YYDKDF (reference sequence). V shed 2 bases and J shed 1 base, with 8 bases lying between them. The CDR3 length is 14 residues. CDR3 in amino acids: CATSRRQRNTEAFF. CDR3 DNA: TGTGCCACCAGCAGACGGCAGCGGAACACTGAAGCTTTCTTT.

The table lists this clonotype with many counts. The chain couples TRBV7-3 to TRBJ1-6; 9 nucleotides line up with TRBD1. Germline-derived CDR1 and CDR2 are SGHTA and FQGTGA. This CDR3 comprises 14 residues. V trimming: 4 bases; J trimming: 9 bases; junction bases outside the gene matches: 4. The CDR3 bases are TGTGCCAGCAGCTCCGGACAGGGGTTTTCACCCCTCCACTTT. The encoded protein is CASSSGQGFSPLHF. The entire variable domain, with the rest obtained from reference TRBV7-3 and TRBJ1-6, is as follows: GAGVSQTPSNKVTEKGKYVELRCDPISGHTALYWYRQSLGQGPEFLIYFQGTGAADDSGLPNDRFFAVRPEGSVSTLKIQRTERGDSAVYLCASSSGQGFSPLHFGNGTRLTVT.

Worth noting for this clonotype: This clone may be a read error of a much larger clone one base away. This chain links TRBV7-9 with TRBJ2-1; D is uncertain. V was pared by 5 bases and J by 9 bases, with 14 bases between. The germline V gene has CDR1 SEHNR and CDR2 FQNEAQ (reference sequence). CDR3 length equals 13 residues. The CDR3 DNA is TGTGCCAGCAGCATACTGGACGCTACTGAGCAGTTCTTC. Translated: CASSILDATEQFF.

The V and J genes are TRBV27 and TRBJ2-3; unclear D gene. Germline CDR1 is MNHEY and CDR2 is SMNVEV (reference sequence). This CDR3 region has 13 residues. V lost 6 bases and J lost 10, with 17 bases in between. The chain's CDR3 is CASSSPYSPPQYF. As DNA, the CDR3 is TGTGCCAGCAGCTCCCCTTACAGCCCCCCGCAGTATTTT.

This clonotype appeared many times. The chain employs TRBV20-1 and TRBJ2-3; D is perhaps TRBD2 (5 bases). The germline CDR1 and CDR2 sequences are DFQATT and SNEGSKA (reference sequence). V lost 5 bases to trimming and J lost 0 bases, with 15 bases between them. The CDR3 loop spans 15 amino acids. This chain's CDR3 is CSAGGRTASTDTQYF. CDR3 DNA sequence: TGCAGTGCTGGAGGACGGACTGCTAGCACAGATACGCAGTATTTT.

The rearrangement uses TRBV4-2 and TRBJ1-2, with D perhaps TRBD1 (5 bases). The CDR3 consists of 15 residues. The V and J ends lost 1 base and 1 base respectively, with 10 bases between them. Germline-derived CDR1 and CDR2 are LGHNA and YNFKEQ. DNA for the CDR3: TGTGCCAGCAGCCAAGGGGGGGATAGTAACTATGGCTACACCTTC. Translated: CASSQGGDSNYGYTF.

The gene calls are TRBV18 and TRBJ2-5, with 11 bases identical to TRBD2. V gave up 0 bases and J gave up 11 bases; unmatched junction bases: 11. CDR3 size: 16 residues. Germline assignment: CDR1 KGHSH and CDR2 LQKENI. The CDR3: CASSPPVLAGDNEQYF. CDR3 DNA sequence: TGTGCCAGCTCACCACCGGTACTAGCGGGGGATAATGAGCAGTACTTC.

This clonotype was counted at least ten times. The CDR3 DNA follows: TGTGCCAGCCCCCTGAGGCCGAACATTCAGTACTTC. Its protein is CASPLRPNIQYF. The chain couples TRBV21-1 to TRBJ2-4; the table calls TRBD1, which could not be checked here. TRBV21-1 is designated a pseudogene. This CDR3 is 12 amino acids long.

This rearrangement joins TRBV5-1 to TRBJ2-7; D not resolved. In germline, CDR1 is SGHRS, CDR2 YFSETQ. CDR3 length equals 14 residues. V was pared by 4 bases and J by 7 bases, with 18 bases between. For the CDR3, the DNA is TGCGCCAGCAGCCCCCTGGCAAGGTCCAGGGAGCAGTACTTC. It is translated as CASSPLARSREQYF.

This chain joins TRBV29-1 and TRBJ2-7; TRBD1 matches at 11 bases. V gave up 6 bases and J gave up 7 bases; unmatched junction bases: 11. Germline V gene sequence: CDR1 SQVTM, CDR2 ANQGSEA. The CDR3 has 14 residues. The CDR3 DNA sequence: TGCAGCGTCGAGGACAGGGGGCAAGGTAATGAGCAGTACTTC. Encoded protein: CSVEDRGQGNEQYF.